The subject of this entry is one T cell receptor beta chain. Its antigen is unidentified. This CDR3 has 16 amino acids. V lost 0 bases to trimming and J lost 3 bases, with 14 bases between them. Germline CDR1 reads LNHNV; CDR2 reads YYDKDF (reference sequence). This entry belongs to a study of T-cell memory formation after mild COVID-19. Overall study context: Clustering of TCRs was largely donor specific. Overall study results and limits: Specificity for SARS-CoV-2 was not confirmed among the second-wave clones peaking on day 37. CD4+ contracting clones were found mainly in CM and EM, and CD8+ ones in EMRA.

Sample barcodes and UMIs were carried by the TCR alpha and TCR beta cDNA libraries that 5'RACE generated with constant-segment primers. TCRdb reprocessed the 5' RACE reads with MiXCR, giving one entry per CDR3 protein. The table has some 440,000 distinct CDR3 sequences, around a quarter seen once. Sequenced input: PBMCs or a T cell subset sorted from them (not recorded which). This TCR came from an adult woman who had mild COVID-19 (a few samples of this study predate the infection). Cell type and time point are not known. V is TRBV15 and J is TRBJ1-1; no definite D call. The CDR3: CATSRDSWGVDTEAFF. The CDR3 nucleotides are TGTGCCACCAGCAGAGATAGTTGGGGAGTCGACACTGAAGCTTTCTTT.